The 17 T cell receptor beta chains below all came from one sample that was sequenced in a study of human T cells and chemical hapten exposure. Time point: pre-sensitization, week 0. Sample treatment: therapeutic diphenylcyclopropenone sensitization with weekly scalp DPC. TCRdb independently ran MiXCR on the RACE reads; one entry per CDR3 protein. The data show some 90,000 distinct CDR3 sequences, 7.5% to 9.5% seen once. The sequences come from whole blood, collected in connection with sensitization to the hapten diphenylcyclopropenone (DPC). The receptors were gathered from a man aged 35-49 years with alopecia areata. Some clones in this sample may be carry-over from other donors' samples.

The chain recombines TRBV11-1 with TRBJ2-3; TRBD1 agrees at 9 bases. This CDR3 region has 17 residues. The junction had 13 bases not matched to a gene; V was cut back by 6 bases and J by 3 bases. CDR1 SGHAT and CDR2 FQDESV come from the germline V gene (reference sequence). In DNA, the CDR3 is TGTGCCAGCAGGCACGCACAGGGGGCCCTAGGAACAGATACGCAGTATTTT. Translation: CASRHAQGALGTDTQYF.

The table lists this clonotype with many counts. The V call is TRBV20-1, the J call TRBJ2-1; D unclear. Per the germline V gene, CDR1 is DFQATT and CDR2 is SNEGSKA (reference sequence). The CDR3 sequence is 14 residues long. Deletions cut 5 bases from V and 1 base from J, with 12 bases between. The chain's CDR3 is CSAPPRVSYNEQFF. Here the CDR3 DNA reads TGCAGTGCTCCTCCGAGAGTGTCCTACAATGAGCAGTTCTTC.

This clonotype has only a few counts. The chain recombines TRBV2 with TRBJ2-6; D is uncertain. The V and J ends lost 6 bases and 0 bases respectively, with 12 bases between them. CDR3 length equals 16 residues. CDR1 SNHLY and CDR2 FYNNEI come from the germline V gene. Written as DNA, the CDR3 is TGTGCCAGCAGCCCGGACGGAAGCTCTGGGGCCAACGTCCTGACTTTC. Translated, it gives CASSPDGSSGANVLTF.

The genes are TRBV24-1 and TRBJ1-4; unclear D gene. CDR1 and CDR2 from the germline V gene are KGHDR and SFDVKD. V was trimmed by 4 bases and J by 10 bases, leaving 9 bases between them. The CDR3 runs 12 residues. In nucleotides, the CDR3 is TGTGCCACCAGTGAAGCCCTTGGAAAACTGTTTTTT. It encodes CATSEALGKLFF.

This clonotype appeared many times. The chain links TRBV29-1 to TRBJ1-4; D is possibly TRBD1 (6 bases). CDR3 length: 13 amino acids. Germline CDR1 SQVTM, CDR2 ANQGSEA. The V gene lost 5 bases and the J gene lost 3 bases, with 10 bases spanning the gap. CDR3 sequence (DNA): TGCAGCGTTAGGGGGACGGCTAATGAAAAACTGTTTTTT. Translating gives CSVRGTANEKLFF. Full variable domain (missing parts from reference TRBV29-1 and TRBJ1-4): SAVISQKPSRDICQRGTSLTIQCQVDSQVTMMFWYRQQPGQSLTLIATANQGSEATYESGFVIDKFPISRPNLTFSTLTVSNMSPEDSSIYLCSVRGTANEKLFFGSGTQLSVL.

This sequence joins TRBV7-9 and TRBJ2-6, with 7 bases identical to TRBD2. Germline CDR1 is SEHNR and CDR2 is FQNEAQ (reference sequence). Losses at the gene ends were 7 bases for V and 0 bases for J; bases not matched to a gene: 3. The CDR3 covers 15 residues. CDR3 in DNA: TGTGCCAGCAATGGGGGGGGCTCTGGGGCCAACGTCCTGACTTTC. It encodes CASNGGGSGANVLTF.

This clonotype showed up many times. J is TRBJ2-4 and V is TRBV12-3 or TRBV12-4; no firm D call. CDR3 length: 13 amino acids. Trimming removed 6 bases from V and 0 bases from J, with 6 bases in between. DNA of the CDR3: TGTGCCAGCAGGGATCTAGCCAAAAACATTCAGTACTTC. It is translated as CASRDLAKNIQYF.

V usage is TRBV6-6 and J usage is TRBJ1-4; no clear D. Germline CDR1 MNHNY, CDR2 SVGAGI (reference sequence). The CDR3 has 16 amino acids. V lost 5 bases and J lost 0, with 13 bases in between. The CDR3 region has the DNA TGTGCCAGCAGTCACCCCGCGAGTGCAACTAATGAAAAACTGTTTTTT. This sequence encodes CASSHPASATNEKLFF.

This clonotype occurred a few times. This chain connects TRBV29-1 to TRBJ2-4, with D possibly TRBD1 on 6 matching bases. CDR1 SQVTM and CDR2 ANQGSEA come from the germline V gene. CDR3 length: 14 residues. With 7 bases removed from V and 0 bases from J, the gap between germline ends came to 13 bases. This chain's CDR3 is CSAWTALAKNIQYF. The DNA for the CDR3 is TGCAGCGCGTGGACAGCACTAGCCAAAAACATTCAGTACTTC.

The rearrangement uses TRBV20-1 and TRBJ2-7, with D perhaps matching TRBD2 (5 bases). The length of the CDR3 is 15 residues. V was clipped by 6 bases and J by 0 bases, with 18 bases between them. Per germline, CDR1 DFQATT and CDR2 SNEGSKA (reference sequence). CDR3 region: CSAPAGGWSSYEQYF. The CDR3, as DNA: TGCAGTGCCCCCGCAGGAGGTTGGTCCTCCTACGAGCAGTACTTC.

The chain combines TRBV29-1 with TRBJ1-2; 7 bases are a match to TRBD1. Germline lookup yields CDR1 SQVTM and CDR2 ANQGSEA. Germline trimming cut 1 base from V and 1 base from J; bases unmatched to any gene: 3. The CDR3 has 14 amino acids. The CDR3 spells CSVEGGGGNYGYTF. The CDR3 coding sequence is TGCAGCGTTGAAGGAGGGGGCGGTAACTATGGCTACACCTTC.

Many counts were recorded for this clonotype. This rearrangement joins TRBV9 to TRBJ2-5, with D maybe TRBD1 (5 bases). Deletions cut 0 bases from V and 0 bases from J, with 12 bases between. Germline V gene data show CDR1 as SGDLS and CDR2 as YYNGEE. CDR3 size: 16 residues. CDR3 region: CASSVDQGSHQETQYF. The CDR3 DNA is TGTGCCAGCAGCGTAGATCAGGGCTCCCACCAAGAGACCCAGTACTTC.

This clonotype was seen a handful of times. The gene calls are TRBV25-1 and TRBJ1-2; no clear D. Germline assignment: CDR1 MGHDK and CDR2 SYGVNS. The CDR3 has 14 amino acids. V was pared by 5 bases and J by 0 bases, with 10 bases between. The CDR3 here is CASSSAYPNYGYTF. CDR3 sequence (DNA): TGTGCCAGCAGTTCAGCATACCCTAACTATGGCTACACCTTC.

This clonotype was observed a handful of times. The gene calls are TRBV3-1 and TRBJ1-6, with unresolved D. This CDR3 has 14 amino acids. Germline lookup yields CDR1 LGHDT and CDR2 YNNKEL (reference sequence). Trimming removed 5 bases from V and 6 bases from J, with 11 bases in between. The CDR3 nucleotides read TGTGCCAGCAGCACAAACCTTTTTAATTCACCCCTCCACTTT. Translating it yields CASSTNLFNSPLHF.

The gene calls are TRBV7-6 and TRBJ2-1, with TRBD2 matching 13 bases. Germline CDR1 and CDR2: SGHVS and FNYEAQ. The CDR3 has 15 amino acids. The V and J ends lost 4 bases and 8 bases, in that order; junction bases with no gene match: 5. CDR3: CASSSTSGRGYEQFF. Written as DNA, the CDR3 is TGTGCCAGCAGCTCCACTAGCGGGAGGGGGTATGAGCAGTTCTTC.

This clonotype was seen many times. The chain employs TRBV29-1 and TRBJ1-1, with D uncertain. Germline V lookup: CDR1 SQVTM, CDR2 ANQGSEA. V lost 4 bases and J lost 5, with 8 bases in between. CDR3 length: 11 residues. The chain's CDR3 is CSVVGGTEAFF. The CDR3 DNA reads TGCAGCGTTGTGGGTGGTACTGAAGCTTTCTTT.

Concerning this clonotype: This may be a read error, as it is one base from a much larger clone. The CDR3 loop is CASSLGGLSTDTQYF. The CDR3 DNA follows: TGTGCCAGCAGCCTAGGGGGCCTCAGTACAGATACGCAGTATTTT. The gene calls are TRBV7-3 and TRBJ2-3; 7 bases agree with TRBD1. With 5 bases clipped from V and 3 bases from J, the junction kept 8 bases outside the gene matches. The CDR3 sequence is 15 residues long. Germline loops: CDR1 SGHTA, CDR2 FQGTGA.